This T cell receptor (beta chain) originates from a study of blood T cells in healthy people across ages. Findings and caveats of the study: Per million T cells, the diversity of TCR beta decreased roughly linearly as age advanced.

It was with a sample-barcoded 5' primer and a J-beta primer mix that a second PCR of about 6 to 12 cycles was run. One entry per CDR3 protein results from TCRdb running MiXCR on the 5' RACE reads. The data show roughly 1,700,000 distinct CDR3 sequences, with roughly 27% seen just once and roughly 8% held by the top ten. Germline CDR1 and CDR2: SGHRS and YFSETQ. With V trimmed by 3 bases and J by 8 bases, 3 bases remained unmatched. The CDR3 length is 14 residues. This clonotype turned up a few times. The antigen is undetermined. This sequence was found in a woman in her twenties or thirties in good health. The sequencing input was blood. This sequence joins TRBV5-1 and TRBJ2-1; 12 bases agree with TRBD2. In DNA, the CDR3 is TGCGCCAGCAGCTCAACTAGCGGGAGGTATGAGCAGTTCTTC. Translation: CASSSTSGRYEQFF.